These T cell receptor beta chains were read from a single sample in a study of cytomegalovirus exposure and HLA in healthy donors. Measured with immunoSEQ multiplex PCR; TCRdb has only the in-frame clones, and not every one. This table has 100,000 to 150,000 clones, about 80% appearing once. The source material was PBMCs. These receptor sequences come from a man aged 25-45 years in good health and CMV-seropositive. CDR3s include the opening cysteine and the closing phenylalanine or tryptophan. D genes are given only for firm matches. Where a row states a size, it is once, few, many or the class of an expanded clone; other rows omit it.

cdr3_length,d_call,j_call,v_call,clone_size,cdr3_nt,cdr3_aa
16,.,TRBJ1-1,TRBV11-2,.,TGTGCCAGCAGCCTATGGACAGCCGTAAAAAACACTGAAGCTTTCTTT,CASSLWTAVKNTEAFF
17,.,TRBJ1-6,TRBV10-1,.,TGCGCCAGCAGTGAGTCGGGGGAACAGGGCACAAATTCACCCCTCCACTTT,CASSESGEQGTNSPLHF
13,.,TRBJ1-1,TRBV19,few,TGTGCCAGTAGTTATTCACCCCAGGGTTTCGCTTTCTTT,CASSYSPQGFAFF
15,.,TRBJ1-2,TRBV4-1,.,TGCGCCAGCAGCCTTCCCGACAGGTTAAACTATGGCTACACCTTC,CASSLPDRLNYGYTF
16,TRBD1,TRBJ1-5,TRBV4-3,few,TGCGCCAGCAGCCAAAGGACAGGCTATGGCAATCAGCCCCAGCATTTT,CASSQRTGYGNQPQHF
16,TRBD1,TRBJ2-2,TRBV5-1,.,TGCGCCAGCATGGGACAGGGGGCGAGGAACACCGGGGAGCTGTTTTTT,CASMGQGARNTGELFF
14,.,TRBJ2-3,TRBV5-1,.,TGCGCCAGCAGCTTGCCCCAGGGCGGAGATACGCAGTATTTT,CASSLPQGGDTQYF
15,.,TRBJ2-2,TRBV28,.,TGTGCCAGCAGTCCGGCAGGGCTTTACACCGGGGAGCTGTTTTTT,CASSPAGLYTGELFF
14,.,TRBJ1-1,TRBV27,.,TGTGCCAGCAGTTTATCGCAGGGGAATGCGGAAGCTTTCTTT,CASSLSQGNAEAFF
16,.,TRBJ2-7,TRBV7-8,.,TGTGCCAGCAGCGCGAGACCGGGACTGTCAACCTACGAGCAGTACTTC,CASSARPGLSTYEQYF
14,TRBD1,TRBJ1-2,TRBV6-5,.,TGTGCCAGCAGTTACCTGGGACAGACCTATGGCTACACCTTC,CASSYLGQTYGYTF
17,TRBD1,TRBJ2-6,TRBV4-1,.,TGCGCCAGCAGCCAAACAGGGGGAAAGGCTGGGGCCAACGTCCTGACTTTC,CASSQTGGKAGANVLTF
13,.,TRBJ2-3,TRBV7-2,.,TGTGCCAGCAGCTTTAAAATCAGGGATACGCAGTATTTT,CASSFKIRDTQYF
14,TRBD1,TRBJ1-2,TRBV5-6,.,TGTGCCAGCAGCTGGGGAGGGACAGGGACCGGCTACACCTTC,CASSWGGTGTGYTF
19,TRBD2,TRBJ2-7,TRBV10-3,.,TGTGCCATCAACACCCCTGTCCCGGGACTAGCGGGGGGGCGGGTCGAGCAGTACTTC,CAINTPVPGLAGGRVEQYF
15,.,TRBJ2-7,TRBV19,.,TGTGCCAGTAGTATAGATCTAAACAGGGCCTACGAGCAGTACTTC,CASSIDLNRAYEQYF
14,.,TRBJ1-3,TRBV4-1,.,TGCGCCAGCAGCTCTCCGACGAGGTCGGACACCATATATTTT,CASSSPTRSDTIYF
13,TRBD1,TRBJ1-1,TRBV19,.,TGTGCCAGTAGTATCGCGACAGGGTCTGCCGCTTTCTTT,CASSIATGSAAFF
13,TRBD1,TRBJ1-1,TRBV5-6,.,TGTGCCAGCAGCGTTGACAGGGGCACTGAAGCTTTCTTT,CASSVDRGTEAFF
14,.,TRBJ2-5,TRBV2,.,TGTGCCAGCAGTGCTAGTGGGTACCAAGAGACCCAGTACTTC,CASSASGYQETQYF
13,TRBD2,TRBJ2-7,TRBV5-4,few,TGTGCCAGCAGCCGCGCAGCGGGGGAGAGGCAGTACTTC,CASSRAAGERQYF
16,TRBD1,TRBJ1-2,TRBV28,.,TGTGCCAGCAGTATCCGCTGGAGGGGGCTCGGCTATGGCTACACCTTC,CASSIRWRGLGYGYTF
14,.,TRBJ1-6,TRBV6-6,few,TGTGCCAGCGGGCGGGGGCAAGATAATTCACCCCTCCACTTT,CASGRGQDNSPLHF
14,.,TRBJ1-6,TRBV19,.,TGTGCCAGTAGTATAGATCTAGTGGATTCACCCCTCCACTTT,CASSIDLVDSPLHF
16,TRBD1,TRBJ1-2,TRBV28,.,TGTGCCAGCAGTGCAGGGACAGGGCAAGAGATTGGTGGCTACACCTTC,CASSAGTGQEIGGYTF
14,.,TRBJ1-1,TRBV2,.,TGTGCCAGCAGTCTCGTACTCCCGGACACTGAAGCTTTCTTT,CASSLVLPDTEAFF
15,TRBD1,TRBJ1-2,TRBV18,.,TGTGCCAGCTCACCAGATCCCGGACAGGGTGATGGCTACACCTTC,CASSPDPGQGDGYTF
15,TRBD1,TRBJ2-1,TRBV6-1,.,TGTGCCAGCAGTATTAAAACAGGGGAATACAATGAGCAGTTCTTC,CASSIKTGEYNEQFF
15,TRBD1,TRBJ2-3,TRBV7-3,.,TGTGCCAGCAGCCTACAGGGGGTTCTCACAGATACGCAGTATTTT,CASSLQGVLTDTQYF
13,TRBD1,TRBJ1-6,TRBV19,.,TGTGCCAGTAGGAGGGGGCTCAATTCACCCCTCCACTTT,CASRRGLNSPLHF
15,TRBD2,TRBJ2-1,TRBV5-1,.,TGCGCCAGCAGCTCGACTAGCGGGGAAGGTAATGAGCAGTTCTTC,CASSSTSGEGNEQFF
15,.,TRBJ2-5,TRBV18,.,TGTGCCAGCTCCCCGATTCTGGGCAGCCAAGAGACCCAGTACTTC,CASSPILGSQETQYF
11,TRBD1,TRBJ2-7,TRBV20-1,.,TGCAGTGCTAGTGAGGGGGCCAGGCAGTACTTC,CSASEGARQYF
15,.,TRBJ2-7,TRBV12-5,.,TGTGCTAGTGGTTTGGTAGGACAGTTTCCCTACGAGCAGTACTTC,CASGLVGQFPYEQYF
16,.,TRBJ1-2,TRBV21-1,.,TGTGCCAGCAGCAAAGGAGGACAGGGACAGGTAAAAGGCTACACCTTC,CASSKGGQGQVKGYTF
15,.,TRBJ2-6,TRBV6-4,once,TGTGCCAGCAGTGAACAGGGAGCTGGGGCCAACGTCCTGACTTTC,CASSEQGAGANVLTF
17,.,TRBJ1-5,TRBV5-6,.,TGTGCCAGCAGTGAAGGAGGGCTTGGGGGGAGCAATCAGCCCCAGCATTTT,CASSEGGLGGSNQPQHF
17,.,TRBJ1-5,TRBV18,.,TGTGCCAGCTCACCCTCGCAGGTGACGGGAGACAATCAGCCCCAGCATTTT,CASSPSQVTGDNQPQHF
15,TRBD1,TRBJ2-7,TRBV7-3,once,TGTGCCAGCAGCTTAAAGACTGGACAGGGCTACGAGCAGTACTTC,CASSLKTGQGYEQYF
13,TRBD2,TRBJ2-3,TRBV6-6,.,TGTGCCAGCAGTTATCGGGGGGAAGATACGCAGTATTTT,CASSYRGEDTQYF
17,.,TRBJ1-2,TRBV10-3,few,TGTGCCATCAGTGAGTCTCTTTTGAGGACAGAGAATTATGGCTACACCTTC,CAISESLLRTENYGYTF
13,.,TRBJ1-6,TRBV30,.,TGTGCCTGGAGCGGACAGATGAGATCACCCCTCCACTTT,CAWSGQMRSPLHF
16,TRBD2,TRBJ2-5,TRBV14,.,TGTGCCAGCAGCCGACTAGCGGGGGGCCAAGGGGAGACCCAGTACTTC,CASSRLAGGQGETQYF
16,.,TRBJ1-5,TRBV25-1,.,TGTGCCAGCAGTGAAAGGGGCTTGAACGGCAATCAGCCCCAGCATTTT,CASSERGLNGNQPQHF
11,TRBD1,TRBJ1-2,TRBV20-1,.,TGCAGTGCGAAGACAGGGCATGGCTACACCTTC,CSAKTGHGYTF
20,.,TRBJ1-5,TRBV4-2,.,TGTGCCAGCAGCCAAGGGGTTGGGGGGATGGATTGGTCGGGCAATCAGCCCCAGCATTTT,CASSQGVGGMDWSGNQPQHF
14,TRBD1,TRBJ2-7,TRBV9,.,TGTGCCAGCAGTGCAGCTGGACAGGGGTGGGAGCAGTACTTC,CASSAAGQGWEQYF
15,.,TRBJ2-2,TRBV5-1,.,TGCGCCAGCAGCCTGTCCACAGGAGATACCGGGGAGCTGTTTTTT,CASSLSTGDTGELFF
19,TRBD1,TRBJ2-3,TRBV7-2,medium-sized,TGTGCCAGCAGCTTAGTCGGGACAGGGGGCTTTTTATTTTCGGATACGCAGTATTTT,CASSLVGTGGFLFSDTQYF
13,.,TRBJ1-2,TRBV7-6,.,TGTGCCAGCAGCCTCAGAAGAAACTATGGCTACACCTTC,CASSLRRNYGYTF
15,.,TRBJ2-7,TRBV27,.,TGTGCCAGCACCCGAAGGGGGGGCCTCTCCTACGAGCAGTACTTC,CASTRRGGLSYEQYF
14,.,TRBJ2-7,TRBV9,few,TGTGCCAGCAGCCCCGCCGGGACAACCTACGAGCAGTACTTC,CASSPAGTTYEQYF
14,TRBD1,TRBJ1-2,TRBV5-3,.,TGTGCCAGACTCCGACCCGGGACAGGCTATGGCTACACCTTC,CARLRPGTGYGYTF
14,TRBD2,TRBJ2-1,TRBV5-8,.,TGTGCCAGCAGCTTCGGGGGGGGGCGAAGTGAGCAGTTCTTC,CASSFGGGRSEQFF
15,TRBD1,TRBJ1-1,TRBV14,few,TGTGCCAGCAGCCAATGGACAGGGGAACGAACTGAAGCTTTCTTT,CASSQWTGERTEAFF
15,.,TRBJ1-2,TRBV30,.,TGTGCCTGGAGTGTAATGAGGACAACTAACTATGGCTACACCTTC,CAWSVMRTTNYGYTF
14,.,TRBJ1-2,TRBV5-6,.,.,CASNPSGQGSGYTF
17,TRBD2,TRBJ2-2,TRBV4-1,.,TGCGCCAGCAGTCCGACTAGCGGGGGCCTAAACACCGGGGAGCTGTTTTTT,CASSPTSGGLNTGELFF
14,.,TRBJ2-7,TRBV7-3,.,TGTGCCAGCAGCTTAGGGGGGAACTCCTACGAGCAGTACTTC,CASSLGGNSYEQYF
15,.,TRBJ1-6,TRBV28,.,TGTGCCAGCAGTCCCCTCAGCTCCTATAATTCACCCCTCCACTTT,CASSPLSSYNSPLHF